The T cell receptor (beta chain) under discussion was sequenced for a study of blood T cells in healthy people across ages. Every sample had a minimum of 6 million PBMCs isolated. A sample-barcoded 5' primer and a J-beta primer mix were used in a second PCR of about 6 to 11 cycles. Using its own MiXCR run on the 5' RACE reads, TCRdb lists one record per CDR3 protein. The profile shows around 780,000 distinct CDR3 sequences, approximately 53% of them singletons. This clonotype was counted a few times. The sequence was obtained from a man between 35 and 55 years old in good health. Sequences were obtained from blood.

The CDR3 nucleotides read TGTGCCAGCAGCTTCAGAGGGGGGCTAAACACCGGGGAGCTGTTTTTT. Its protein is CASSFRGGLNTGELFF. V gene TRBV7-2 combines with J gene TRBJ2-2; D might be TRBD1 or TRBD2, each matching 6 bases. CDR3 length equals 16 residues. Deletions cut 3 bases from V and 2 bases from J, with 13 bases between. The germline CDR1 and CDR2 sequences are SGHTA and FQGNSA.